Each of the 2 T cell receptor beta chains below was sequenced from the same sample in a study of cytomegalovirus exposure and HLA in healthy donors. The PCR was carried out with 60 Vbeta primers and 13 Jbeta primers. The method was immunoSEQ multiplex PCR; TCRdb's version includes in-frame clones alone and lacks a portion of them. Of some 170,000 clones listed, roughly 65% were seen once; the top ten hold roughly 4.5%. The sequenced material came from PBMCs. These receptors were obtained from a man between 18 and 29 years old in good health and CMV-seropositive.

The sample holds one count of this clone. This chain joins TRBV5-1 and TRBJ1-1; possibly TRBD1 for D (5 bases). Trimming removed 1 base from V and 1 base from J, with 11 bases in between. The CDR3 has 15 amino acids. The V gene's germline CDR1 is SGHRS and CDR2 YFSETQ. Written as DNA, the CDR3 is TGCGCCAGCAGCTTGTGGGGGGAGGGGAACACTGAAGCTTTCTTT. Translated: CASSLWGEGNTEAFF.

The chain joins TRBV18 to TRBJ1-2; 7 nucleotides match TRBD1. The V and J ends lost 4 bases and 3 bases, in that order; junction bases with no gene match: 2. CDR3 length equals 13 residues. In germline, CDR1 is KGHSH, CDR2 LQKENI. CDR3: CASSQGTDYGYTF. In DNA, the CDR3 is TGTGCCAGCTCACAGGGGACAGACTATGGCTACACCTTC.